Sequencing of this T cell receptor beta chain was carried out in a study of blood T cell repertoires in COVID-19. As for the study in general: PBMCs, B-cell-depleted T cells, or T cells were the source of the cDNA or gDNA that made up the material.

Study members were between roughly 18 and 90 years old and lived in roughly 24 US regions. Each participant's cohort was designated according to participant-reported clinical history. J lost 5 bases, V lost 4 bases, and 10 bases had no gene match. The CDR3 sequence is 15 residues long. CDR1 is SGHRS, CDR2 YFSETQ, per germline. Profiling relied on immunoSEQ multiplex PCR, and the TCRdb table lists in-frame clones only, not all of them. The sample holds 150,000 to 200,000 clones; about 80% are singletons and the top ten take 5.2%. This receptor was taken from a woman aged 55-69 years with acute COVID-19. The specimen was PBMCs or T cells enriched from blood (not recorded which). The chain employs TRBV5-1 and TRBJ2-5; 8 bases map to TRBD1. CDR3 in amino acids: CASSPRPGGDETQYF. CDR3 DNA: TGCGCCAGCAGCCCCCGGCCAGGGGGCGACGAGACCCAGTACTTC.